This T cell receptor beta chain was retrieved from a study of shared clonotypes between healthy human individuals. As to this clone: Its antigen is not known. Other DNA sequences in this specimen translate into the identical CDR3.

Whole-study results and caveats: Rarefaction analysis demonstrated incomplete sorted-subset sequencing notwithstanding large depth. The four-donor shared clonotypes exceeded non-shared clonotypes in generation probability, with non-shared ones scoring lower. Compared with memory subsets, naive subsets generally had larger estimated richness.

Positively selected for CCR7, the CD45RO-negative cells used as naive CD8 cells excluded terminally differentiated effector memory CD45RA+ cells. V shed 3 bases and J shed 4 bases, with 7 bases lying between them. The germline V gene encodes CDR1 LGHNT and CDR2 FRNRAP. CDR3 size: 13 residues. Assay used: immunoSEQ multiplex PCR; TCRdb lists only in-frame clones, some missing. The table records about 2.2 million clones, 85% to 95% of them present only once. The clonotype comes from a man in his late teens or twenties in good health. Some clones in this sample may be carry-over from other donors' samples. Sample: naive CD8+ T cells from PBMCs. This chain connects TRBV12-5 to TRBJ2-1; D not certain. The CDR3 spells CASGLSGYNEQFF. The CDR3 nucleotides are TGTGCTAGTGGTTTATCCGGGTACAATGAGCAGTTCTTC.